The 18 T cell receptor beta chains below all came from one sample that was sequenced in a study of somatic mutations in cytotoxic T cells in rheumatoid arthritis. The data were produced by immunoSEQ multiplex PCR, yet TCRdb's version contains in-frame clones alone and is incomplete. The sample consists of about 10,000 clones, around 81% of them appearing once. Sequencing was carried out using CD8+ T cells sorted from blood. The source of these receptors is an adult with rheumatoid arthritis.

The chain has TRBV10-3 and TRBJ2-3; 9 positions agree with TRBD2. This CDR3 is built from 15 residues. J gave up 0 bases and V 10 bases, and 8 bases lay outside the gene matches. Germline loops: CDR1 ENHRY, CDR2 SYGVKD. CDR3 sequence reads: CATGGGGTSTDTQYF. CDR3 DNA: TGTGCCACCGGCGGGGGGGGAACTAGCACAGATACGCAGTATTTT.

This clone was recorded only once. This chain connects TRBV7-9 to TRBJ1-2; 9 nucleotides align to TRBD1. The CDR3 loop spans 15 amino acids. Unmatched junction bases numbered 7, after V lost 5 bases and J lost 3 bases. From germline, CDR1 is SEHNR and CDR2 FQNEAQ (reference sequence). CDR3 sequence reads: CASSAPGQGDYGYTF. CDR3 DNA sequence: TGTGCCAGCAGCGCCCCGGGACAGGGTGACTATGGCTACACCTTC.

The CDR3 loop is CASSLSIGTRKLGEQYF. The DNA of the CDR3 is TGTGCCAGCAGTTTATCCATAGGGACCCGCAAATTGGGCGAGCAGTACTTC. The genes are TRBV27 and TRBJ2-5; D is possibly TRBD1 or TRBD2 (5 bases each). Matching the DNA end better, TRBJ2-7 makes the J call doubtful. There are 17 residues in the CDR3. Germline CDR1 reads MNHEY; CDR2 reads SMNVEV (reference sequence).

The rearrangement joins TRBV2 to TRBJ2-1; D unresolved. Trimming pared 3 bases from V and 5 bases from J, leaving 8 bases between. The CDR3 is made up of 13 amino acids. Looked up from germline, CDR1 is SNHLY and CDR2 is FYNNEI. The CDR3 DNA follows: TGTGCCAGCAGTGAGTTTGCGGACAATGAGCAGTTCTTC. This sequence encodes CASSEFADNEQFF.

CDR3 sequence reads: CASTDRQGIYNEQFF. The DNA for the CDR3 is TGTGCCAGCACCGACCGACAGGGGATTTACAATGAGCAGTTCTTC. The chain links TRBV27 to TRBJ2-1; 8 bases agree with TRBD1. V lost 7 bases and J lost 4; bases outside the gene matches: 9. The CDR3 has 15 residues. Germline V gives CDR1 MNHEY, CDR2 SMNVEV (reference sequence).

The genes are TRBV4-1 and TRBJ1-2; D is unresolved. V was shortened by 0 bases and J by 8 bases, with 7 bases between the two germline ends. This CDR3 is 12 amino acids long. Germline-derived CDR1 and CDR2 are MGHRA and YSYEKL. The CDR3 loop is CASSQDLEGYTF. CDR3 nucleotide sequence: TGCGCCAGCAGCCAAGATCTAGAGGGCTACACCTTC.

The chain joins TRBV28 to TRBJ1-1, with TRBD1 identical over 12 bases. Looked up from germline, CDR1 is MDHEN and CDR2 is SYDVKM. The junction had 7 bases not matched to a gene; V was cut back by 3 bases and J by 2 bases. This CDR3 comprises 17 residues. CDR3 DNA: TGTGCCAGCAGTTTCCGGGACAGGGGGCTTGAAAACACTGAAGCTTTCTTT. Translated: CASSFRDRGLENTEAFF.

This clone was seen more than once but under ten times. Other DNA sequences of this sample code for an identical CDR3. The CDR3: CSVETGVGGYTF. The DNA for the CDR3 is TGCAGCGTTGAGACAGGGGTGGGTGGCTACACCTTC. The chain employs TRBV29-1 and TRBJ1-2; the match to TRBD1 covers 8 bases. The CDR3 extends over 12 amino acids. V shed 3 bases and J 7 bases; nucleotides not matched to a gene: 4. The germline V gene has CDR1 SQVTM and CDR2 ANQGSEA.

This sequence joins TRBV7-8 and TRBJ1-2; 9 bases are a match to TRBD1. The germline V gene has CDR1 SGHVS and CDR2 FQNEAQ. J gave up 9 bases and V 1 base, and 6 bases lay outside the gene matches. The CDR3 consists of 14 residues. The CDR3 coding sequence is TGTGCCAGCAGCTTAGGGACAGGGGCTCTCAGCTACACCTTC. Encoded protein: CASSLGTGALSYTF.

The chain has TRBV4-3 and TRBJ2-7; 7 bases align to TRBD2. The V segment lost 3 bases and the J segment 0 bases; nucleotides outside the gene matches: 5. The V gene's germline CDR1 is LGHNA and CDR2 YSLEER. This CDR3 spans 15 amino acids. In DNA, the CDR3 is TGCGCCAGCAGCCATACTAGCGACCCCTCCTACGAGCAGTACTTC. This sequence encodes CASSHTSDPSYEQYF.

This clone was detected a few times. The chain links TRBV2 to TRBJ2-7; D might be TRBD2 (6 bases). The germline gives CDR1 SNHLY, CDR2 FYNNEI. The CDR3 covers 15 residues. The ends were cut back, 4 bases at V and 0 bases at J, with 13 bases in the middle. CDR3 DNA sequence: TGTGCCAGCAGTGGGGAGGAGGATCCCTCCTACGAGCAGTACTTC. Amino acids: CASSGEEDPSYEQYF.

This clone turned up a few times. The chain carries TRBV11-1 and TRBJ2-7; possible D gene TRBD2, 6 bases. The CDR3 extends over 14 amino acids. V lost 1 base to trimming and J lost 5 bases, with 12 bases between them. Per the germline V gene, CDR1 is SGHAT and CDR2 is FQDESV (reference sequence). The CDR3 sequence is CASSLGLDVDEQYF. The DNA of the CDR3 is TGTGCCAGCAGCTTAGGACTAGATGTCGACGAGCAGTACTTC.

The DNA of the CDR3 is TGTGCCAGCAGCTTGGGGAGTGAGCAGTTCTTC. Its protein is CASSLGSEQFF. The chain has TRBV11-3 and TRBJ2-1; D may be TRBD2 (5 bases). V was clipped by 3 bases and J by 9 bases, with 6 bases between them. This CDR3 is built from 11 residues. Germline lookup yields CDR1 SGHNT and CDR2 YENEEA.

This clone was detected a few times. The chain couples TRBV28 to TRBJ2-7; tentatively, D is TRBD2 (5 bases). The CDR3 has 12 amino acids. Germline CDR1 is MDHEN and CDR2 is SYDVKM. V lost 6 bases and J 4 bases, leaving 10 bases between the germline ends. CDR3 region: CASSRTSYEQYF. CDR3 nucleotides: TGTGCCAGCAGCCGGACTTCATACGAGCAGTACTTC.

This sequence joins TRBV28 and TRBJ1-1; D remains ambiguous. The CDR3 has 13 amino acids. The germline V gene encodes CDR1 MDHEN and CDR2 SYDVKM. The V and J ends lost 3 bases and 1 base respectively, with 6 bases between them. In nucleotides, the CDR3 is TGTGCCAGCAGTTTTTACAGGAACACTGAAGCTTTCTTT. Protein product: CASSFYRNTEAFF.

A single count supports this clone. The rearrangement uses TRBV19 and TRBJ1-1; no firm D call. This CDR3 is 16 amino acids long. Per germline, CDR1 LNHDA and CDR2 SQIVND (reference sequence). V was pared by 5 bases and J by 4 bases, with 20 bases between. CDR3 protein: CASSPPRYGLGTEAFF. The DNA of the CDR3 is TGTGCCAGTAGTCCCCCGAGGTATGGGTTGGGCACTGAAGCTTTCTTT.

This clone was picked up one time. The rearrangement joins TRBV15 to TRBJ1-2, with D possibly being TRBD1 (6 bases). V was shortened by 5 bases and J by 2 bases, with 15 bases between the two germline ends. There are 15 residues in the CDR3. Germline V gene lookup returns CDR1 LNHNV and CDR2 YYDKDF (reference sequence). DNA for the CDR3: TGTGCCACCAGCGCAGGAAGGGGGGGGAACTATGGCTACACCTTC. This encodes CATSAGRGGNYGYTF.

V is TRBV30 and J is TRBJ1-2; D is perhaps TRBD1 (5 bases). The V end lost 3 bases, the J end lost 0 bases, and 8 bases lay between the germline ends. From germline, CDR1 is GTSNPN and CDR2 SVGIG (reference sequence). CDR3 length: 13 residues. This CDR3 reads CAWRAGTNYGYTF. As DNA, the CDR3 is TGTGCCTGGAGGGCAGGGACTAACTATGGCTACACCTTC.